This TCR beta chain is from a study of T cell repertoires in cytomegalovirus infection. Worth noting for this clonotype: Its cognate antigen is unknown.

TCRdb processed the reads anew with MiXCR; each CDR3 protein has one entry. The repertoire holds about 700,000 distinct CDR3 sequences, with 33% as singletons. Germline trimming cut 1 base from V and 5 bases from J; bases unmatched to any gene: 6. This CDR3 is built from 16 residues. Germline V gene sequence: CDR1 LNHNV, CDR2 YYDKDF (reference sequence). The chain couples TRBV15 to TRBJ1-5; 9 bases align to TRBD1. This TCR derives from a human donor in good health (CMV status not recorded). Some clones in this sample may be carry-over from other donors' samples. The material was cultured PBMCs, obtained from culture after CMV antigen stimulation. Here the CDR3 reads CATSRVRQGGYQPQHF. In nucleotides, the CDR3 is TGTGCCACCAGCAGAGTCCGACAGGGGGGTTATCAGCCCCAGCATTTT. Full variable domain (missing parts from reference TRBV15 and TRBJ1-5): DAMVIQNPRYQVTQFGKPVTLSCSQTLNHNVMYWYQQKSSQAPKLLFHYYDKDFNNEADTPDNFQSRRPNTSFCFLDIRSPGLGDTAMYLCATSRVRQGGYQPQHFGDGTRLSIL.